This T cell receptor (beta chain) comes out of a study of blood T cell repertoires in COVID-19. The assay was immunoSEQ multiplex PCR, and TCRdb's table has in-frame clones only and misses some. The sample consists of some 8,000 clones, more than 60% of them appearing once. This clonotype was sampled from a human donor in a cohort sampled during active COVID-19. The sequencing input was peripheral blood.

Here the CDR3 reads CASSQEPSGTGGSYEQYF. CDR3 bases: TGCGCCAGCAGCCAAGAACCTTCCGGGACAGGGGGCTCCTACGAGCAGTACTTC. The V call is TRBV4-3, the J call TRBJ2-7, with 11 bases that match TRBD1. The V gene end was trimmed by 0 bases and the J gene end by 0 bases; junction bases not matched to a gene: 7. The CDR3 sequence is 18 residues long. Per germline, CDR1 LGHNA and CDR2 YSLEER.